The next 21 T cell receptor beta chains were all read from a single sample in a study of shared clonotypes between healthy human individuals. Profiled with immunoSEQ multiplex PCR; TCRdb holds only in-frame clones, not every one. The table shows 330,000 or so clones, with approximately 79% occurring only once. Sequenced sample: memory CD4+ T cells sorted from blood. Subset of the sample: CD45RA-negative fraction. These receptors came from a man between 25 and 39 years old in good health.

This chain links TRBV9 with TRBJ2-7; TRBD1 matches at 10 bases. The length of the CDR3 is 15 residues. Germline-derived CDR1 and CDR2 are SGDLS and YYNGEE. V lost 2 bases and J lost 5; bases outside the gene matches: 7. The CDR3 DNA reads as TGTGCCAGCAGCGTGGGAGGACAGGGGGACCACGAGCAGTACTTC. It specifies CASSVGGQGDHEQYF.

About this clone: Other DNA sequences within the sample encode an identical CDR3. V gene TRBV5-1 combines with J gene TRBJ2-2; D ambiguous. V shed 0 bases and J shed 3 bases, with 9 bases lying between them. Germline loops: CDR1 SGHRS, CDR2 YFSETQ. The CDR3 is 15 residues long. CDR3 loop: CASSLAGGDTGELFF. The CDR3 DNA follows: TGCGCCAGCAGCTTGGCCGGTGGGGACACCGGGGAGCTGTTTTTT.

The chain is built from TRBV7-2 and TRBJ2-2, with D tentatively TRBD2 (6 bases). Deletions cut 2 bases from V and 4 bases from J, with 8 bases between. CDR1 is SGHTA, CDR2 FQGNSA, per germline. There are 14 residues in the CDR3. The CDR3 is CASSLQAGTGELFF. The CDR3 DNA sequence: TGTGCCAGCAGCTTACAAGCGGGCACCGGGGAGCTGTTTTTT.

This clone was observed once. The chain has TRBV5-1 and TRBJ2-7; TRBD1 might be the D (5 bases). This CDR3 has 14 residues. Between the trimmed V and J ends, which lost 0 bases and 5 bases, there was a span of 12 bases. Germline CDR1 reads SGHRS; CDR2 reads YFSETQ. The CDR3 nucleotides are TGCGCCAGCAGCTTGGGACAGAGTGGGAACGAGCAGTACTTC. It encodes CASSLGQSGNEQYF.

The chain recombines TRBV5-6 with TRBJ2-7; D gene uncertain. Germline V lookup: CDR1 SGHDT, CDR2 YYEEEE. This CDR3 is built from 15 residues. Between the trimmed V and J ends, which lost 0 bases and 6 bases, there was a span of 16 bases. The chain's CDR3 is CASSLGLGIKFEQYF. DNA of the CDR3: TGTGCCAGCAGCTTGGGTTTGGGGATAAAGTTCGAGCAGTACTTC.

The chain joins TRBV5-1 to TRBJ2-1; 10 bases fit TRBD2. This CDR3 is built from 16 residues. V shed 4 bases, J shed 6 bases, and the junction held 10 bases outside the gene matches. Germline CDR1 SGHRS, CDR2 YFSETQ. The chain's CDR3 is CASSRDTSGVANEQFF. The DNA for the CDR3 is TGCGCCAGCAGCCGAGACACTAGCGGGGTGGCCAATGAGCAGTTCTTC.

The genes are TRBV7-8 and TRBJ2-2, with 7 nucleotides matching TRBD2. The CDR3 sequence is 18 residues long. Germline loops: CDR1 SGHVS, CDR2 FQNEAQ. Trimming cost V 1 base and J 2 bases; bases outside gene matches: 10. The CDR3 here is CASSLVGRGGINTGELFF. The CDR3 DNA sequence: TGTGCCAGCAGCTTAGTCGGAAGGGGAGGGATCAACACCGGGGAGCTGTTTTTT.

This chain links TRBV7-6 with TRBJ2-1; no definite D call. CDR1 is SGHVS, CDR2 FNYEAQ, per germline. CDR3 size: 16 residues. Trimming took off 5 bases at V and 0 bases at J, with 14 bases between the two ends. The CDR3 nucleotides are TGTGCCAGCAGCATACAGACATTGAGCTCCTACAATGAGCAGTTCTTC. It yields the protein CASSIQTLSSYNEQFF.

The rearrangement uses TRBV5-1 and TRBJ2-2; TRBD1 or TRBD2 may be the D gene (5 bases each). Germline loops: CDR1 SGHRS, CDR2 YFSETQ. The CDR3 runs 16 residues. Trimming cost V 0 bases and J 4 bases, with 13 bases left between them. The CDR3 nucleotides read TGCGCCAGCAGCTTGGAGGCAGGGACGGTCACCGGGGAGCTGTTTTTT. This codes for CASSLEAGTVTGELFF.

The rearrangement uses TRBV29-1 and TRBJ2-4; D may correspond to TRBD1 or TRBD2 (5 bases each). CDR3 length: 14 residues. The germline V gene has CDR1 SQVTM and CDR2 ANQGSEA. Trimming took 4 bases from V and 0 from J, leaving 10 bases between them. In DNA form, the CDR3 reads TGCAGCGTTGCGTTTGGGGGAGCCAAAAACATTCAGTACTTC. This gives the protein CSVAFGGAKNIQYF.

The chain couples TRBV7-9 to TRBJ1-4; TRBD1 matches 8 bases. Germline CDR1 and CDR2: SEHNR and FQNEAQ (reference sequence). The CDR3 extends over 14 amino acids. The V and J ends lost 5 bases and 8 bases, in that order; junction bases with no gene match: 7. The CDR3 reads CASSPGQAREKLFF. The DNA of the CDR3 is TGTGCCAGCAGCCCGGGACAGGCTCGGGAAAAACTGTTTTTT.

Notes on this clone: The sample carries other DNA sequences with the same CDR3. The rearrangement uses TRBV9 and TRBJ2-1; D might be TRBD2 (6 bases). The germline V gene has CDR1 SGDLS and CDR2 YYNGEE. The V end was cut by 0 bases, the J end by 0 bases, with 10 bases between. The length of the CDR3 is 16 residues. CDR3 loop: CASSVVAVSSYNEQFF. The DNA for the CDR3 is TGTGCCAGCAGCGTAGTAGCGGTGAGCTCCTACAATGAGCAGTTCTTC.

The CDR3 DNA reads TGCAGCGCCGACGGTCAGGGGGAGACCCAGTACTTC. This translates into CSADGQGETQYF. The chain combines TRBV29-1 with TRBJ2-5, with D tentatively TRBD1 (6 bases). The CDR3 has 12 amino acids. The V gene lost 7 bases and the J gene lost 5 bases, with 14 bases spanning the gap. CDR1 is SQVTM and CDR2 is ANQGSEA in the germline V gene. Based on the CDR3 plus reference TRBV29-1 and TRBJ2-5, the full variable domain is SAVISQKPSRDICQRGTSLTIQCQVDSQVTMMFWYRQQPGQSLTLIATANQGSEATYESGFVIDKFPISRPNLTFSTLTVSNMSPEDSSIYLCSADGQGETQYFGPGTRLLVL.

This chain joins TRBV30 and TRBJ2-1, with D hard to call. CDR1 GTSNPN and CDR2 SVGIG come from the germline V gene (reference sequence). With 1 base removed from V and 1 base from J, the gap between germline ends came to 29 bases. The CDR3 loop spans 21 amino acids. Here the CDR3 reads CAWSEGLREGSRWLSYNEQFF. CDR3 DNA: TGTGCCTGGAGTGAAGGCCTTAGAGAAGGTTCTAGATGGCTTTCCTACAATGAGCAGTTCTTC.

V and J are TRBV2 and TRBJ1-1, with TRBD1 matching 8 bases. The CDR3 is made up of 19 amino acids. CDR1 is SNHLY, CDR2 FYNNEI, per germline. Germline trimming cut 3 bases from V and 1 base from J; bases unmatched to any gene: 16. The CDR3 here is CASSDPGFQGAKGNTEAFF. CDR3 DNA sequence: TGTGCCAGCAGTGACCCGGGTTTTCAGGGGGCAAAGGGGAACACTGAAGCTTTCTTT. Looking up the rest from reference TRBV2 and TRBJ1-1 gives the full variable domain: EPEVTQTPSHQVTQMGQEVILRCVPISNHLYFYWYRQILGQKVEFLVSFYNNEISEKSEIFDDQFSVERPDGSNFTLKIRSTKLEDSAMYFCASSDPGFQGAKGNTEAFFGQGTRLTVV.

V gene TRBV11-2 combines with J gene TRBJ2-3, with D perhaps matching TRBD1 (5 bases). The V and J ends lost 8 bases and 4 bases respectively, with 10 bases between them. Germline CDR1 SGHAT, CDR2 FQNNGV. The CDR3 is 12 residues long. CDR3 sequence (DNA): TGTGCCAGCGCCGACAGCGCAGATACGCAGTATTTT. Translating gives CASADSADTQYF.

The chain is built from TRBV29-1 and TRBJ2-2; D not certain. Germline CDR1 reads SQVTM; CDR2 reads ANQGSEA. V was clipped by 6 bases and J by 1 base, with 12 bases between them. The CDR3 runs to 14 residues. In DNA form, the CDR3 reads TGCAGCGTGCTTGGACCGCTGAACACCGGGGAGCTGTTTTTT. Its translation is CSVLGPLNTGELFF.

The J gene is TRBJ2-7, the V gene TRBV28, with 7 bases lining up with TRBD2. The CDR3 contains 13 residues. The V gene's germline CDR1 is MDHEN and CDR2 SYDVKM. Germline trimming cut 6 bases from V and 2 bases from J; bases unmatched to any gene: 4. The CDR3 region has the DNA TGTGCCAGCAGCACAGCGGGGACCTACGAGCAGTACTTC. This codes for CASSTAGTYEQYF.

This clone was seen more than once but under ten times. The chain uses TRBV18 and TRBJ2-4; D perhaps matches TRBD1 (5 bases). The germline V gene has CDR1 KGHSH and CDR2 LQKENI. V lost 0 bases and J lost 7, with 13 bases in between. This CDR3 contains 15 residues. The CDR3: CASSPPGPGMNIQYF. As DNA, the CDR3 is TGTGCCAGCTCACCACCGGGGCCAGGGATGAACATTCAGTACTTC.

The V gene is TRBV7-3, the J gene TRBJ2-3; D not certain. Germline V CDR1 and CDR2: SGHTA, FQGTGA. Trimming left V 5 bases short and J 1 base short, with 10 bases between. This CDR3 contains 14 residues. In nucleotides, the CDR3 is TGTGCCAGCAGCCCCAGCTCTGGCACAGATACGCAGTATTTT. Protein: CASSPSSGTDTQYF.

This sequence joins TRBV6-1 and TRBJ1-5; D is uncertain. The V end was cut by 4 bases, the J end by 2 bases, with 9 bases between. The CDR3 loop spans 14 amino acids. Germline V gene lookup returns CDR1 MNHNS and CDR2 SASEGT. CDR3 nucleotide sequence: TGTGCCAGCAGTGGAGGGAGGGGCAATCAGCCCCAGCATTTT. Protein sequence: CASSGGRGNQPQHF.